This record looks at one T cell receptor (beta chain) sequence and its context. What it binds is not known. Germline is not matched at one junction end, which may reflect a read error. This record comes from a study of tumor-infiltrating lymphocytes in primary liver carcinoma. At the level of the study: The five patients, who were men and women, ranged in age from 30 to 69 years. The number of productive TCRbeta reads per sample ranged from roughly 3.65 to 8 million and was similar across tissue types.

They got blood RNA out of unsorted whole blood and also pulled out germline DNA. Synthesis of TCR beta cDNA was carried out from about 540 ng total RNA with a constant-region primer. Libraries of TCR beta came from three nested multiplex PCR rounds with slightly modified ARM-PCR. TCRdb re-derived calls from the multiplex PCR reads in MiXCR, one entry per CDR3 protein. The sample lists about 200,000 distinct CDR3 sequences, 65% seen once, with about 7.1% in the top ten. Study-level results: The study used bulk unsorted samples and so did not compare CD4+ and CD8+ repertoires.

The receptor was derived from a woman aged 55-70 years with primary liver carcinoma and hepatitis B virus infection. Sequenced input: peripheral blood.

The CDR3 sequence: CASSLHGKTYEHYF. The CDR3 region has the DNA TGTGCCAGCAGCCTCCATGGAAAAACCTACGAGCACTACTTC. J is TRBJ2-7 and V is TRBV11-3, with D unclear. The CDR3 runs to 14 residues. The germline V gene encodes CDR1 SGHNT and CDR2 YENEEA. Full variable domain (remainder filled in from reference TRBV11-3 and TRBJ2-7): EAGVVQSPRYKIIEKKQPVAFWCNPISGHNTLYWYLQNLGQGPELLIRYENEEAVDDSQLPKDRFSAERLKGVDSTLKIQPAELGDSAVYLCASSLHGKTYEHYFGPGTRLTVT.